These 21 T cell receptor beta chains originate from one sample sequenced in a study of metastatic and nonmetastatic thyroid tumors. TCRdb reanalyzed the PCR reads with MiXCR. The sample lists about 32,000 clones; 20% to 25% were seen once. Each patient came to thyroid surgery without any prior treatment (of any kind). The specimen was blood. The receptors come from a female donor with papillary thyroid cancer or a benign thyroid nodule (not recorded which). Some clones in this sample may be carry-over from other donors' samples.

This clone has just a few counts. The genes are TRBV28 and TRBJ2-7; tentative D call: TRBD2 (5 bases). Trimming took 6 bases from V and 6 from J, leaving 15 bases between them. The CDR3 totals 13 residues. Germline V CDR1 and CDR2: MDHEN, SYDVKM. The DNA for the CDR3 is TGTGCCAGCAGCCCCTCCCCCCGGGGCGAGCAGTACTTC. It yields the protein CASSPSPRGEQYF.

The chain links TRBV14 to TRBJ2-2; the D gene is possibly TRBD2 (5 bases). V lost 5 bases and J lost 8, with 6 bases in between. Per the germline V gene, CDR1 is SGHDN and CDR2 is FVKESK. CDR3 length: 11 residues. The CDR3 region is CASSGLGELFF. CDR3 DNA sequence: TGTGCCAGCAGCGGACTGGGGGAGCTGTTTTTT.

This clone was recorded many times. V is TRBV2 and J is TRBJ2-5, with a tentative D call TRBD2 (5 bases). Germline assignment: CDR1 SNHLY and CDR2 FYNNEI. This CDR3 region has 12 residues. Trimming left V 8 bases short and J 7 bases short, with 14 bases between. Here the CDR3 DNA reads TGTGCCAGCGGGCTAGAACTAGGGACCCAGTACTTC. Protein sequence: CASGLELGTQYF.

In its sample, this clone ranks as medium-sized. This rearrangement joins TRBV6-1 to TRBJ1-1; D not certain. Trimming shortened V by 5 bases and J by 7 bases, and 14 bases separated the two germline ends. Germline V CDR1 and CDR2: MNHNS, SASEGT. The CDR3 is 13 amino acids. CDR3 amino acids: CASSPWTVDEAFF. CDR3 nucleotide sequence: TGTGCCAGCAGTCCCTGGACGGTAGATGAAGCTTTCTTT.

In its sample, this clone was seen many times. The CDR3 sequence: CASSSTGSRTEAFF. The DNA for the CDR3 is TGTGCCAGCAGCTCTACAGGGTCCAGGACTGAAGCTTTCTTT. The V call is TRBV5-4, the J call TRBJ1-1; the D gene is possibly TRBD1 (6 bases). The length of the CDR3 is 14 residues. V dropped 3 bases and J dropped 5 bases, with 14 bases sitting between them. Germline CDR1 is SGHNT and CDR2 is YYREEE (reference sequence).

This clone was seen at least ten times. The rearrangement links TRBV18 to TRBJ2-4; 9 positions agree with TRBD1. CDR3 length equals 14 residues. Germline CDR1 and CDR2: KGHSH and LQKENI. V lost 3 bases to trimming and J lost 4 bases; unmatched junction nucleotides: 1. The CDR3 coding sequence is TGTGCCAGCTCACCCGGGACAGGGAAAAACATTCAGTACTTC. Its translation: CASSPGTGKNIQYF. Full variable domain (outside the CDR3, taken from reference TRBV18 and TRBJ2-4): NAGVMQNPRHLVRRRGQEARLRCSPMKGHSHVYWYRQLPEEGLKFMVYLQKENIIDESGMPKERFSAEFPKEGPSILRIQQVVRGDSAAYFCASSPGTGKNIQYFGAGTRLSVL.

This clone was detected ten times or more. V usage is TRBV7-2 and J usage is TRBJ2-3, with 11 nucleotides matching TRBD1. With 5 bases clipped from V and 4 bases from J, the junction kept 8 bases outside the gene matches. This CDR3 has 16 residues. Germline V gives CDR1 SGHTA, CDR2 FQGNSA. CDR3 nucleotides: TGTGCCAGCAGCCTCCTCGGGACAGGGGGTTCAGATACGCAGTATTTT. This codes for CASSLLGTGGSDTQYF.

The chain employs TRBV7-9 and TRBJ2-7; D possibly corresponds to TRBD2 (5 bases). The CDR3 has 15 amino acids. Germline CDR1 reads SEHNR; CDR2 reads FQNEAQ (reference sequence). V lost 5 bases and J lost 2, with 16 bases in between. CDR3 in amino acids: CASSVADGETYEQYF. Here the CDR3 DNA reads TGTGCCAGCAGCGTGGCAGATGGGGAGACCTACGAGCAGTACTTC.

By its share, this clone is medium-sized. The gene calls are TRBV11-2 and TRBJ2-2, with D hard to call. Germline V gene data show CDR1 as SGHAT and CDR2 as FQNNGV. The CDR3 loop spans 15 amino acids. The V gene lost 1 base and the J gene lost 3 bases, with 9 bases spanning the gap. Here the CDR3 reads CASSLGGVDTGELFF. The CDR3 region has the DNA TGTGCCAGCAGCTTAGGCGGCGTCGACACCGGGGAGCTGTTTTTT.

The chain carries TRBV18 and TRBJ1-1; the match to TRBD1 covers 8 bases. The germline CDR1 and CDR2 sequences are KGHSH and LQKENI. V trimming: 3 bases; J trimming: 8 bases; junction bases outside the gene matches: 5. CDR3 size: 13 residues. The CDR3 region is CASSPGRGREAFF. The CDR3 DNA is TGTGCCAGCTCACCTGGCAGGGGGCGCGAAGCTTTCTTT.

This CDR3 reads CASSPPGTALYEQFF. CDR3 nucleotides: TGTGCCAGCAGCCCTCCCGGGACAGCTCTTTATGAGCAGTTCTTC. This chain connects TRBV11-2 to TRBJ2-1; 7 positions agree with TRBD1. V was clipped by 5 bases and J by 8 bases; unmatched bases: 12. This CDR3 region has 15 residues. Germline V CDR1 and CDR2: SGHAT, FQNNGV.

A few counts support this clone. CDR3 sequence (DNA): TGTGCCAGCTCCCCCAGGGACAAGCCCTACAATGAGCAGTTCTTC. Translation: CASSPRDKPYNEQFF. The chain employs TRBV6-1 and TRBJ2-1, with a possible D match to TRBD1 (6 bases). The CDR3 contains 15 residues. Deletions cut 8 bases from V and 2 bases from J, with 16 bases between. Germline V gene sequence: CDR1 MNHNS, CDR2 SASEGT.

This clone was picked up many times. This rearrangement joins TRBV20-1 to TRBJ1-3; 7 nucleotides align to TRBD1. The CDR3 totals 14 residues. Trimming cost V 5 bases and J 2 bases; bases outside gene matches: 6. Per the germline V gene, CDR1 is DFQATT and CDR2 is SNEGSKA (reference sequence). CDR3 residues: CSAGVQGAGNTIYF. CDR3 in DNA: TGCAGTGCTGGGGTCCAGGGGGCTGGAAACACCATATATTTT.

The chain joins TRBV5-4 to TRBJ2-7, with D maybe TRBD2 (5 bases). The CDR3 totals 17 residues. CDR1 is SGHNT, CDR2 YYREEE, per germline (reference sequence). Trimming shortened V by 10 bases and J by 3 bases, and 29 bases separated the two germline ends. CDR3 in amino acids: CAFSLGSRGSIFYEQYF. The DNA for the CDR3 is TGTGCCTTCAGCTTAGGGTCGCGCGGGTCGATTTTCTACGAGCAGTACTTC.

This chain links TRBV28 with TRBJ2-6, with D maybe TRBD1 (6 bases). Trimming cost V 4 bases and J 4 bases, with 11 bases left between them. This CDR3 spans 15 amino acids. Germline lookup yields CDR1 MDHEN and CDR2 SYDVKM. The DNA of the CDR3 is TGTGCCAGCAGTTACGAGGGGACAGGGGCCAACGTCCTGACTTTC. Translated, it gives CASSYEGTGANVLTF.

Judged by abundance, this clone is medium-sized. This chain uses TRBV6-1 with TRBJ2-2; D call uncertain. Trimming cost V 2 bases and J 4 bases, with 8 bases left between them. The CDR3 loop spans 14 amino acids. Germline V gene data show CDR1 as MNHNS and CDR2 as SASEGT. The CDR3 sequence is CASSELKVTGELFF. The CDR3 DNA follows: TGTGCCAGCAGTGAATTGAAGGTCACCGGGGAGCTGTTTTTT.

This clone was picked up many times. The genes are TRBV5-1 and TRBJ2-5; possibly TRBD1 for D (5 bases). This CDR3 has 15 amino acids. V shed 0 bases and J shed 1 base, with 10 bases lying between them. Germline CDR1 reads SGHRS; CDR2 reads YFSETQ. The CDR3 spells CASSLGTRSQETQYF. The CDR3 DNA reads TGCGCCAGCAGCTTGGGGACAAGGAGCCAAGAGACCCAGTACTTC.

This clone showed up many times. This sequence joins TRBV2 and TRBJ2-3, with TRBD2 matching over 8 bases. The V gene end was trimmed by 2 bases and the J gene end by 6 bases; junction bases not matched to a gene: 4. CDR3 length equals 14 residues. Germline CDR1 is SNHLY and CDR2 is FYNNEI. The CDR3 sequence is CASSETGGMDTQYF. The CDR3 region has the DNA TGTGCCAGCAGTGAAACGGGGGGGATGGATACGCAGTATTTT.

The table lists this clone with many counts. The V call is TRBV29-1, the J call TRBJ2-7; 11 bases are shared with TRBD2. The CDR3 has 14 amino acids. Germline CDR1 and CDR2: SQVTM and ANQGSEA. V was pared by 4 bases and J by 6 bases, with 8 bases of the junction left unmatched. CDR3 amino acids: CSVVHLAGGREQYF. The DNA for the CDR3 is TGCAGCGTTGTGCACCTAGCGGGAGGCCGCGAGCAGTACTTC.

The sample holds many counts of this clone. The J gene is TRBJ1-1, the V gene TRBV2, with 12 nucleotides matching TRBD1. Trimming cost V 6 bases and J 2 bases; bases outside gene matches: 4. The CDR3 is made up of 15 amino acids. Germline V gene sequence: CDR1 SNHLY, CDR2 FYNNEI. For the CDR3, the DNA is TGTGCCAGCAGAGGGGGACAGGGGGCAAACACTGAAGCTTTCTTT. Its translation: CASRGGQGANTEAFF.

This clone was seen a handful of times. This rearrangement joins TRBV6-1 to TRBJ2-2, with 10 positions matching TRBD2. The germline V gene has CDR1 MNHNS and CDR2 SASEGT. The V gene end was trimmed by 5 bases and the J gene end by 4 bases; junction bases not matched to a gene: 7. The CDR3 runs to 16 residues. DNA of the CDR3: TGTGCCAGCAGTAGGGTACTAGCGGGGAGCACCGGGGAGCTGTTTTTT. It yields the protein CASSRVLAGSTGELFF.